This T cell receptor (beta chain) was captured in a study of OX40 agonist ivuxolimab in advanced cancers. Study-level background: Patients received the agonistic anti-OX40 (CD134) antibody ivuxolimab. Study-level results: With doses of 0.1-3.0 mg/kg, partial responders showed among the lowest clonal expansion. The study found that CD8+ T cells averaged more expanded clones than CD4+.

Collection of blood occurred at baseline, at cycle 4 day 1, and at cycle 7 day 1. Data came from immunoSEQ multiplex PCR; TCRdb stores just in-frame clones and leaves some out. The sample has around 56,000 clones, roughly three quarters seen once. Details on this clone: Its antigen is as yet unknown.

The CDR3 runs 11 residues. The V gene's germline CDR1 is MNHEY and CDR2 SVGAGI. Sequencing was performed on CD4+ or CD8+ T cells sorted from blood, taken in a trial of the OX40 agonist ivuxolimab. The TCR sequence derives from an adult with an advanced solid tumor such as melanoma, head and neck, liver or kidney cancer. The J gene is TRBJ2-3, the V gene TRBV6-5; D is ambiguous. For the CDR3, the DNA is TGTTCAGACTCAAACACAGATACGCAGTATTTT. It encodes CSDSNTDTQYF.